This entry lists 5 T cell receptor beta chains sequenced from one sample in a study of cytomegalovirus exposure and HLA in healthy donors (dated by TCRdb to 2016 to 2017). Libraries were built with the immunoSEQ multiplex PCR assay. For the multiplex PCR, a mixture combining 60 forward primers for TCR Vbeta segments and 13 reverse primers for TCR Jbeta segments was used. Sourced from immuneACCESS, this table was stored by TCRdb with only in-frame sequences that have V and J called. A share of the clones is absent; for the studies checked, an unresolved V gene accounts for under half, and the remainder has no known explanation. The sample table holds some 120,000 clones, of which about 81% were seen once. The top ten clones comprise roughly 0.99% of the sample. What was sequenced was PBMCs. All receptors come from a woman aged 25 to 39 in good health and CMV-seronegative.

Remarks on this clone: Compared with germline, one end of the junction differs, possibly owing to a read error. This chain uses TRBV7-9 with TRBJ2-3, with 7 bases that match TRBD1. Per germline, CDR1 SEHNR and CDR2 FQNEAQ (reference sequence). CDR3 length: 15 amino acids. CDR3 coding DNA: TGTTCCAGCAGTCAGATTGGGACAGAAACAGATACGCAGTATTTT. Its protein is CSSSQIGTETDTQYF.

The chain carries TRBV7-2 and TRBJ2-3; 9 bases are shared with TRBD2. Losses at the gene ends were 8 bases for V and 2 bases for J; bases not matched to a gene: 11. Looked up from germline, CDR1 is SGHTA and CDR2 is FQGNSA. The CDR3 contains 16 residues. The CDR3 sequence: CASGLPGLAPTDTQYF. The CDR3 DNA follows: TGTGCCAGCGGTTTACCGGGACTAGCTCCCACAGATACGCAGTATTTT.

J is TRBJ2-3 and V is TRBV27, with TRBD2 matching over 7 bases. Germline trimming cut 5 bases from V and 8 bases from J; bases unmatched to any gene: 16. The CDR3 is 16 residues long. In germline, CDR1 is MNHEY, CDR2 SMNVEV (reference sequence). The CDR3 DNA follows: TGTGCCAGCAGTCCGGGGAGGGCCAGTTGGGGCCTTACGCAGTATTTT. Residues: CASSPGRASWGLTQYF.

J is TRBJ1-6 and V is TRBV19, with D maybe TRBD1 (6 bases). Germline V gene data show CDR1 as LNHDA and CDR2 as SQIVND (reference sequence). This CDR3 comprises 15 residues. Trimming took 4 bases from V and 7 from J, leaving 14 bases between them. DNA of the CDR3: TGTGCCAGTAGTAGCCGGGGGGGCCGGAATTCACCCCTCCACTTT. It specifies CASSSRGGRNSPLHF.

J is TRBJ1-4 and V is TRBV28; 9 bases align to TRBD1. The V and J ends lost 5 bases and 7 bases, in that order; junction bases with no gene match: 5. Per the germline V gene, CDR1 is MDHEN and CDR2 is SYDVKM. The CDR3 runs to 14 residues. This CDR3 reads CASSRTGGGEKLFF. CDR3 nucleotide sequence: TGTGCCAGCAGTCGCACAGGGGGCGGTGAAAAACTGTTTTTT. The variable domain in full, completed from reference TRBV28 and TRBJ1-4, reads DVKVTQSSRYLVKRTGEKVFLECVQDMDHENMFWYRQDPGLGLRLIYFSYDVKMKEKGDIPEGYSVSREKKERFSLILESASTNQTSMYLCASSRTGGGEKLFFGSGTQLSVL.